This TCR beta chain was captured by sequencing in a study of blood T cell repertoires in COVID-19. For the study at large: Sample material is recorded as cDNA or gDNA derived from T cells, B-cell-depleted T cells, or PBMCs.

Using immunoSEQ multiplex PCR, the repertoire was profiled, and TCRdb retains in-frame clones only, with some absent. The table has hundreds of thousands of clones, about nine tenths seen once. Sequencing was performed on peripheral blood. The TCR sequence derives from a man aged 60 to 69 who had recovered from COVID-19.

The CDR3 region is CASSQGQGGGEAFF. The CDR3 nucleotides are TGTGCCAGCAGCCAAGGGCAGGGCGGTGGTGAAGCTTTCTTT. This chain joins TRBV7-2 and TRBJ1-1, with a tentative D call TRBD1 (5 bases). The CDR3 is made up of 14 amino acids. The ends were cut back, 5 bases at V and 7 bases at J, with 17 bases in the middle. The germline gives CDR1 SGHTA, CDR2 FQGNSA.